The 5 T cell receptor beta chains given below trace back to one sample, sequenced in a study of T cell repertoires in cytomegalovirus infection. TCRdb fed the reads into MiXCR, producing one record per CDR3 protein. The data hold roughly 300,000 distinct CDR3 sequences, with 9% to 9.5% observed a single time. Sequences were obtained from PBMCs. The receptor source for this set is a human donor in good health (CMV status not recorded). Some clones in this sample may be carry-over from other donors' samples.

This clonotype was found a few times. The V gene is TRBV5-4, the J gene TRBJ2-5; possible D gene TRBD2, 5 bases. Trimming stripped 4 bases from V and 0 bases from J, with 16 bases between. CDR1 is SGHNT and CDR2 is YYREEE in the germline V gene (reference sequence). This CDR3 is 16 amino acids long. For the CDR3, the DNA is TGTGCCAGCAGCCCTTGGGCTAGAGGGTACCAAGAGACCCAGTACTTC. It codes for CASSPWARGYQETQYF.

This clonotype appeared many times. This chain connects TRBV5-6 to TRBJ1-5; D remains unclear. The CDR3 is made up of 14 amino acids. The germline gives CDR1 SGHDT, CDR2 YYEEEE. Trimming stripped 0 bases from V and 3 bases from J, with 7 bases between. The CDR3 spells CASSLGGFNQPQHF. DNA for the CDR3: TGTGCCAGCAGCTTGGGAGGATTCAATCAGCCCCAGCATTTT.

V usage is TRBV20-1 and J usage is TRBJ2-7, with D unresolved. Trimming took 1 base from V and 0 from J, leaving 10 bases between them. The germline V gene encodes CDR1 DFQATT and CDR2 SNEGSKA (reference sequence). The CDR3 contains 14 residues. DNA for the CDR3: TGCAGTGCTAGAGGAACAGCGTTCTCCTACGAGCAGTACTTC. It is translated as CSARGTAFSYEQYF.

This clonotype showed up many times. The chain joins TRBV5-4 to TRBJ2-1; 16 bases are shared with TRBD2. V lost 4 bases to trimming and J lost 9 bases; unmatched junction nucleotides: 7. Germline V gene data show CDR1 as SGHNT and CDR2 as YYREEE (reference sequence). The CDR3 sequence is 16 residues long. Here the CDR3 reads CASSLGLAGGPGEQFF. Here the CDR3 DNA reads TGTGCCAGCAGCCTGGGACTAGCGGGGGGGCCAGGTGAGCAGTTCTTC. The complete variable domain, with remaining parts taken from reference TRBV5-4 and TRBJ2-1, reads ETGVTQSPTHLIKTRGQQVTLRCSSQSGHNTVSWYQQALGQGPQFIFQYYREEENGRGNFPPRFSGLQFPNYSSELNVNALELDDSALYLCASSLGLAGGPGEQFFGPGTRLTVL.

The J gene is TRBJ2-2, the V gene TRBV12-3 or TRBV12-4; TRBD2 agrees at 7 bases. This CDR3 region has 17 residues. The trim removed 3 bases at V and 1 base at J, leaving 8 bases unmatched. CDR3 in DNA: TGTGCCAGCAGTTTGATCGTAGGACTAGAGAACACCGGGGAGCTGTTTTTT. This gives the protein CASSLIVGLENTGELFF.